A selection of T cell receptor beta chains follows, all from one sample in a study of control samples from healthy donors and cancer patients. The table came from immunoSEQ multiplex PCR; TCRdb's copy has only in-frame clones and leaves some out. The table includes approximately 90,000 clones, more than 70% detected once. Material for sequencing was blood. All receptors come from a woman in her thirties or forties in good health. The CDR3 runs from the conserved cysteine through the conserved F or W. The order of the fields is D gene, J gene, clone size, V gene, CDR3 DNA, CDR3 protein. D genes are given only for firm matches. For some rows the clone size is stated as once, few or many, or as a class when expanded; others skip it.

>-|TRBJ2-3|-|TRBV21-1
TGTGCCAGCAGCAAACCACGGGACTATGTTTGGTTTGGAGATACGCAGTATTTT
CASSKPRDYVWFGDTQYF
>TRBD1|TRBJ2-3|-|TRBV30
TGTGCCTGGAGCTCGCAAGGGGGCATAACAGATACGCAGTATTTT
CAWSSQGGITDTQYF
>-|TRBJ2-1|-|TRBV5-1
TGCGCCAGCAGCTTGGGAGGATTCAATGAGCAGTTCTTC
CASSLGGFNEQFF
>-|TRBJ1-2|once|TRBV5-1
TGCGCCAGCAGCAGCGGACAGCCTGGCTACACCTTC
CASSSGQPGYTF
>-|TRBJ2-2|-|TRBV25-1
TGTGCCAGCAGTGTGGGTCAGGGGAGAATAGGGGAGCTGTTTTTT
CASSVGQGRIGELFF
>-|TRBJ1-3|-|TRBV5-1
TGCGCCAGCAGCTTGGGGCTCGGGAGCGCCTCTGGAAACACCATATATTTT
CASSLGLGSASGNTIYF
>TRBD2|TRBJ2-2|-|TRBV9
TGTGCCAGCAGCGTAGGCGGGGGGCTTAGCACCGGGGAGCTGTTTTTT
CASSVGGGLSTGELFF
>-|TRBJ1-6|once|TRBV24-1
TGTGCCACCAGTGATTTACGCCGTGGAGGACACTATAGAAGCTCCTATAATTCACCCCTCCACTTT
CATSDLRRGGHYRSSYNSPLHF
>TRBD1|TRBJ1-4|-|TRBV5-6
TGTGCCAGCAGCTTGATCGGGACAGCGCAGAGTGAAAAACTGTTTTTT
CASSLIGTAQSEKLFF
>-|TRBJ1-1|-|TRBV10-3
TGTGCCATCAGTGAGGGCGGGGACACTGAAGCTTTCTTT
CAISEGGDTEAFF
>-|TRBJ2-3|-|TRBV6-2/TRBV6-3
TGTGCCAGCAGTCTCGGGGCCCTCACAGATACGCAGTATTTT
CASSLGALTDTQYF
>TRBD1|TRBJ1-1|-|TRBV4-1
TGCGCCAGCAGGGTGGGACAGGGAATGAACACTGAAGCTTTCTTT
CASRVGQGMNTEAFF
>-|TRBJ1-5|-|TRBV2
TGTGCCAGCAGCAGAAATAGCAATCAGCCCCAGCATTTT
CASSRNSNQPQHF
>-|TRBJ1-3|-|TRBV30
TGTGCCTGGATAACAGTCTCTGGAAACACCATATATTTT
CAWITVSGNTIYF
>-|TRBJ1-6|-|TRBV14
TGTGCCAGCAGCCAAGACAGCTACTATAATTCACCCCTCCACTTT
CASSQDSYYNSPLHF
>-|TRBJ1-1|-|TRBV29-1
TGCAGCGTCGTCAGGAACACTGAAGCTTTCTTT
CSVVRNTEAFF
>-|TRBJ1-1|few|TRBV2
TGTGCCAGCAGTGAAAACCGGATGAACACTGAAGCTTTCTTT
CASSENRMNTEAFF
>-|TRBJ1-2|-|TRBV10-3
TGTGCCACTCATATCAACTATGGCTACACCTTC
CATHINYGYTF